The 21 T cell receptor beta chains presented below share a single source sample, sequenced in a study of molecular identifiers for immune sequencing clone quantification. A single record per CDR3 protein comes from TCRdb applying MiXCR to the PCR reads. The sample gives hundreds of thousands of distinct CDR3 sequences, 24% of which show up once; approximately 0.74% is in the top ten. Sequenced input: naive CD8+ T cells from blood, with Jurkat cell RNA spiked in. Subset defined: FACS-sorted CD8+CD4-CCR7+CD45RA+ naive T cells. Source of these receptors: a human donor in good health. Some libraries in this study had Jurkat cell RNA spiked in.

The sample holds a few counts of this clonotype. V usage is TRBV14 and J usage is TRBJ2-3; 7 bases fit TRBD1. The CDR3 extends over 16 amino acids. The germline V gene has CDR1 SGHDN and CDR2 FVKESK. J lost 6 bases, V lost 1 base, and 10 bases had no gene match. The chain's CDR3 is CASSQGAGGFFDTQYF. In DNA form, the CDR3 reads TGTGCCAGCAGCCAAGGGGCAGGGGGTTTCTTCGATACGCAGTATTTT. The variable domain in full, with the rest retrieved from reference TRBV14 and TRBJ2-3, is EAGVTQFPSHSVIEKGQTVTLRCDPISGHDNLYWYRRVMGKEIKFLLHFVKESKQDESGMPNNRFLAERTGGTYSTLKVQPAELEDSGVYFCASSQGAGGFFDTQYFGPGTRLTVL.

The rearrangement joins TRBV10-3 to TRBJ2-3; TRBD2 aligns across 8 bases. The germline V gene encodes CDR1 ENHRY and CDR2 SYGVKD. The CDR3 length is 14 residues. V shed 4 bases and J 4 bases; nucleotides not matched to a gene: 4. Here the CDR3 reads CAISGGLAPDTQYF. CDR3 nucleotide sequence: TGTGCCATCAGTGGAGGACTAGCCCCAGATACGCAGTATTTT.

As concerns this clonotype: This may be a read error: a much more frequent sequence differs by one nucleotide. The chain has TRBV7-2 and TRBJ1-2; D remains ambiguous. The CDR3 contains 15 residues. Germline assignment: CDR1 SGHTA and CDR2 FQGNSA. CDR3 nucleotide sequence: TGTGCCCGCAGCTTAGAAATTGTGCCCATCTATGGCTACACCTTC. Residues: CARSLEIVPIYGYTF.

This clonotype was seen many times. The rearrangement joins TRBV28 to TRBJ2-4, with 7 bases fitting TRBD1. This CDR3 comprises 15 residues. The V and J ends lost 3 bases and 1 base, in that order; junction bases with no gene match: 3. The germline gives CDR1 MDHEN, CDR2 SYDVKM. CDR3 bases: TGTGCCAGCAGTTTCAGGGGGTTCGCCAAAAACATTCAGTACTTC. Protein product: CASSFRGFAKNIQYF.

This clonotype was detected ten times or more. CDR3 bases: TGTGCCAGTAGTAACGGGGGGATTTTTGGACAGCCCCAGCATTTT. This translates into CASSNGGIFGQPQHF. The chain employs TRBV19 and TRBJ1-5; the D gene is possibly TRBD1 (5 bases). The germline gives CDR1 LNHDA, CDR2 SQIVND (reference sequence). This CDR3 has 15 amino acids. V was shortened by 4 bases and J by 7 bases, with 17 bases between the two germline ends.

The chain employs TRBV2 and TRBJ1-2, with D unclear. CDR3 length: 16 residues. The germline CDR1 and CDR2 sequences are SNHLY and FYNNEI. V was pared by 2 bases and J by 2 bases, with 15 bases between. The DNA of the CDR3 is TGTGCCAGCAGTGAAAGCACGGAGGCTCGGAACTATGGCTACACCTTC. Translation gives CASSESTEARNYGYTF.

The CDR3 nucleotides are TGTGCCAGCGGCAGGACAGGGTTTGGCCAGCCCCAGCATTTT. Its protein product is CASGRTGFGQPQHF. This chain connects TRBV5-3 to TRBJ1-5; 8 nucleotides line up with TRBD1. TRBV5-3 qualifies as an ORF whose function is uncertain. The CDR3 runs 14 residues. V was pared by 8 bases and J by 7 bases, with 11 bases of the junction left unmatched.

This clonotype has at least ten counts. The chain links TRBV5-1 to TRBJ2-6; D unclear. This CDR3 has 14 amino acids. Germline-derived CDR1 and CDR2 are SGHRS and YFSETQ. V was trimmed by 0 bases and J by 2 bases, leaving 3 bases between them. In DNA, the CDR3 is TGCGCCAGCAGCTTGGTAACTGGGGCCAACGTCCTGACTTTC. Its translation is CASSLVTGANVLTF.

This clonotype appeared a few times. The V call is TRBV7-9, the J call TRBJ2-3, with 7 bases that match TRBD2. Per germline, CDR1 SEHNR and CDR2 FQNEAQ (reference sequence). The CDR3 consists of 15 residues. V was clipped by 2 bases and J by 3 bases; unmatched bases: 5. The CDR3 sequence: CASSLMAGETDTQYF. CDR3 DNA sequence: TGTGCCAGCAGCTTAATGGCGGGGGAGACAGATACGCAGTATTTT.

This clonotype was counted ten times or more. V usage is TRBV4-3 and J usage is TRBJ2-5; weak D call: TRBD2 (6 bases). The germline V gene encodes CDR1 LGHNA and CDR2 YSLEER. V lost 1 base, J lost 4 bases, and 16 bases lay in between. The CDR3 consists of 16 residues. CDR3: CASSQVVGGLGETQYF. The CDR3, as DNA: TGCGCCAGCAGCCAAGTGGTCGGAGGGTTAGGAGAGACCCAGTACTTC.

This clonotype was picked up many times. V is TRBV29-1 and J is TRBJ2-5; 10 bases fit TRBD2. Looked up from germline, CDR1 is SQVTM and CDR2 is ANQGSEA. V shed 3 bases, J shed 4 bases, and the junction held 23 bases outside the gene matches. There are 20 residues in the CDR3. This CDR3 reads CSVETLYGLAGEGGRETQYF. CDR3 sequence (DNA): TGCAGCGTTGAGACGCTATATGGGCTAGCGGGAGAAGGGGGACGAGAGACCCAGTACTTC.

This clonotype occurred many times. The CDR3: CASSIVSQETQYF. The CDR3 DNA is TGTGCCAGTAGTATAGTGAGTCAAGAGACCCAGTACTTC. V and J are TRBV19 and TRBJ2-5; no clear D gene. From germline, CDR1 is LNHDA and CDR2 SQIVND (reference sequence). V shed 1 base and J shed 2 bases, with 5 bases lying between them. The CDR3 is 13 residues long.

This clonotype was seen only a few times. Here the CDR3 reads CASGPGYEQYF. The CDR3 DNA follows: TGTGCCAGCGGGCCGGGGTACGAGCAGTACTTC. The V call is TRBV7-2, the J call TRBJ2-7, with D possibly TRBD2 on 5 matching bases. Germline lookup yields CDR1 SGHTA and CDR2 FQGNSA. Trimming removed 8 bases at V and 4 bases at J, with 9 bases between. CDR3 length equals 11 residues.

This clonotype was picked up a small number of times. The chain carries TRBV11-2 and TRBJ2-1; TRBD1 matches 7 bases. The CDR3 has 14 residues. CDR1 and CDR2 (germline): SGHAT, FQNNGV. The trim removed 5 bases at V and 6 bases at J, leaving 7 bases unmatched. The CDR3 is CASSPADRSNEQFF. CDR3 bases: TGTGCCAGCAGCCCCGCGGACAGGAGCAATGAGCAGTTCTTC.

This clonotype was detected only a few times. In nucleotides, the CDR3 is TGCAGTGCCCGCGGACTAGCGGGGGGGCCCACAGATACGCAGTATTTT. As protein: CSARGLAGGPTDTQYF. The rearrangement uses TRBV20-1 and TRBJ2-3, with 15 positions matching TRBD2. The J segment lost 2 bases and the V segment lost 6 bases, leaving 6 bases of the junction unmatched. CDR1 and CDR2 (germline): DFQATT, SNEGSKA (reference sequence). The CDR3 is made up of 16 amino acids.

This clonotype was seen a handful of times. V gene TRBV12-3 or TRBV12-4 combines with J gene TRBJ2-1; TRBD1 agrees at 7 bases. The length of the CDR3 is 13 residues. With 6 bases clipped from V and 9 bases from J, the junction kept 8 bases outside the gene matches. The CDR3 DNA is TGTGCCAGCAGCGGGACAGCTCCCCCTGAGCAGTTCTTC. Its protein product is CASSGTAPPEQFF.

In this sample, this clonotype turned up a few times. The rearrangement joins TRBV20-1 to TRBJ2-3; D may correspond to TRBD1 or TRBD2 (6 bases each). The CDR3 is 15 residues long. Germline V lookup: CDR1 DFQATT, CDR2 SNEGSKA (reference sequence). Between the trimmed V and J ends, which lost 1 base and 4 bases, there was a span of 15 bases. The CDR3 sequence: CSARVKGGAPDTQYF. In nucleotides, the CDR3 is TGCAGTGCTAGAGTTAAGGGGGGCGCACCAGATACGCAGTATTTT.

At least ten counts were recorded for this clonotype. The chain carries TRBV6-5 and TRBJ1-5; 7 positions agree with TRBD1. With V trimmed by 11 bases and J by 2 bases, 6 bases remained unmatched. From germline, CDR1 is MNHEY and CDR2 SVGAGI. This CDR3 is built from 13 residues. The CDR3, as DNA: TGTGCCTCCCAGGGGGTGGGCAATCAGCCCCAGCATTTT. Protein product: CASQGVGNQPQHF.

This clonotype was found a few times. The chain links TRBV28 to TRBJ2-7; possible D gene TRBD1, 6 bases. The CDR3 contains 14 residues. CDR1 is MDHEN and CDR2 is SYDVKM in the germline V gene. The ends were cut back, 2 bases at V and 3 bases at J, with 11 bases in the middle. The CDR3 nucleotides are TGTGCCAGCAGTTTACAGGGGCAGTACTACGAGCAGTACTTC. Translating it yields CASSLQGQYYEQYF.

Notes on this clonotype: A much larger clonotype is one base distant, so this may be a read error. The CDR3 nucleotides are TGTGCCAGCAGCGAGAGCGGACTAGTCGAAGAGACCCAGCACTTC. The encoded protein is CASSESGLVEETQHF. This chain links TRBV5-3 with TRBJ2-5; 7 nucleotides line up with TRBD2. TRBV5-3 qualifies as an ORF whose function is uncertain. The CDR3 consists of 15 residues.

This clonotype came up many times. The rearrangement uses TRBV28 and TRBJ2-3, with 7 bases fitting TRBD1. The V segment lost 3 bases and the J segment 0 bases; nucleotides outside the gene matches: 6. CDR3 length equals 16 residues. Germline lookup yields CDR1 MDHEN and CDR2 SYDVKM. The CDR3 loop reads CASSLFDRASTDTQYF. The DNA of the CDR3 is TGTGCCAGCAGTTTGTTTGACAGGGCGAGCACAGATACGCAGTATTTT.